Following are 5 T cell receptor beta chains from one sample sequenced in a study of blood T cell repertoires in COVID-19. Produced via immunoSEQ multiplex PCR; TCRdb's table is partial and in-frame only. The sample has fewer than 300,000 clones, 90% seen once. Sequenced sample: PBMCs or T cells enriched from blood (not recorded which). The receptors stem from a woman aged 25 to 39 who had recovered from COVID-19.

The chain links TRBV6-1 to TRBJ1-1; the D is unclear. The CDR3 totals 14 residues. V lost 2 bases and J 5 bases, leaving 12 bases between the germline ends. Germline-derived CDR1 and CDR2 are MNHNS and SASEGT. CDR3 protein: CASSETGGKTEAFF. CDR3 DNA: TGTGCCAGCAGTGAAACCGGAGGGAAAACTGAAGCTTTCTTT.

Here the CDR3 reads CASSQGSATGGGYTF. Written as DNA, the CDR3 is TGTGCCAGCAGCCAAGGGTCCGCGACAGGCGGTGGCTACACCTTC. The V and J genes are TRBV4-2 and TRBJ1-2; the D gene is possibly TRBD1 (6 bases). V was clipped by 1 base and J by 7 bases, with 16 bases between them. CDR3 length: 15 amino acids. CDR1 and CDR2 from the germline V gene are LGHNA and YNFKEQ.

The chain couples TRBV7-2 to TRBJ1-2; no clear D. V lost 0 bases and J lost 5, with 16 bases in between. This CDR3 has 16 residues. Germline values: CDR1 SGHTA, CDR2 FQGNSA. CDR3 residues: CASSLAAQRTLYGYTF. In nucleotides, the CDR3 is TGTGCCAGCAGCTTAGCAGCCCAGCGTACCCTTTATGGCTACACCTTC.

The CDR3 spells CASRAGGRNEQFF. CDR3 coding DNA: TGTGCCAGCCGAGCGGGAGGGAGGAATGAGCAGTTCTTC. V and J are TRBV3-1 (or the pseudogene TRBV3-2) and TRBJ2-1; 10 bases agree with TRBD2. Germline values: CDR1 LGHDT, CDR2 YNNKEL (reference sequence). V shed 8 bases, J shed 7 bases, and the junction held 5 bases outside the gene matches. The CDR3 extends over 13 amino acids.

This clone was seen once. The V call is TRBV4-1, the J call TRBJ1-5; D is uncertain. The CDR3 is made up of 16 amino acids. In germline, CDR1 is MGHRA, CDR2 YSYEKL. V lost 3 bases to trimming and J lost 4 bases, with 16 bases between them. The CDR3 here is CASSQSRAETNQPQHF. The CDR3 DNA is TGCGCCAGCAGCCAGTCGAGGGCCGAAACGAATCAGCCCCAGCATTTT.